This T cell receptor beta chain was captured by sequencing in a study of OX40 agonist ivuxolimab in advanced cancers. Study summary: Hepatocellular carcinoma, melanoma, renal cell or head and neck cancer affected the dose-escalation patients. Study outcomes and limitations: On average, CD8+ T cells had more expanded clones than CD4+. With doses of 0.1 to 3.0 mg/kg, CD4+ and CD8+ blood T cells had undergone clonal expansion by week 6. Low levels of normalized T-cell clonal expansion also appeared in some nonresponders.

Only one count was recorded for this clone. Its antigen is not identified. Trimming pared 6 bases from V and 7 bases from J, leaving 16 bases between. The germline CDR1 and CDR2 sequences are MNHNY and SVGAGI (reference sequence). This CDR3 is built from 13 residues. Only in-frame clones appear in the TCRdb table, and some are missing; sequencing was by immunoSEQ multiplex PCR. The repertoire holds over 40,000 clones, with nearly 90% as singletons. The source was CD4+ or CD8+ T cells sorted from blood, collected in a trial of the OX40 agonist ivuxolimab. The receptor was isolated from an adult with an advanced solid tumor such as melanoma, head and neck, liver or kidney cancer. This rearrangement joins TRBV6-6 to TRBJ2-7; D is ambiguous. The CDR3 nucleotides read TGTGCCAGCAGCCTCCCGGCCTCTAGGGAGCAGTACTTC. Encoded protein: CASSLPASREQYF.